This T cell receptor (beta chain) appears in the sequencing data of a study of shared clonotypes between healthy human individuals (TCRdb year 2020). A note on the overall study: A couple of women and a few men aged 18 to 49 years were included in the cohort. The study deeply sequenced blood TCR repertoires of about 5 healthy adults to estimate repertoire size and the extent of clonotype sharing between individuals. To increase sequencing depth and limit assay-specific biases, different laboratories used diverse techniques to prepare libraries and sequence TCR repertoires. Between about 0.85 and 10 billion PBMCs per donor were obtained by leukapheresis. Overall study results and their limits: Pairwise subsampling led to the expectation that sequencing depth would affect the degree of clonotype sharing among donors. The genetic and exposure-history diversity represented was limited by the small number of donors. Sampling was restricted to blood, and TCR repertoires in tissues likely differ from the TCR repertoires found in blood.

The CDR1 and CDR2 encoded by the germline V gene are SGDLS and YYNGEE. The CDR3 covers 14 residues, taking in both the cysteine and the phenylalanine. This entry keeps only the CDR3 DNA: 42 bases, framed from base 1. At the junction V is shortened by 0 bases and J by 6 bases; bases outside the gene matches: 1. Using the deep immunoSEQ assay, multiplex PCR amplified TCR CDR3 regions from genomic DNA. Extracted genomic DNA from each cell subset was spread evenly across all wells of several immunoSEQ 96-well plates, with each plate serving as a replicate. For unsorted PBMC, about 300 ng of genomic DNA, equivalent to roughly 30,000 T cell genomes, went into each replicate PCR. Genomic DNA from unsorted PBMC was sequenced over ten immunoSEQ deep assay plates. Purified libraries were quantified with a Qubit 3.0 fluorometer, sized on a Bioanalyzer 2100, and re-quantified with the KAPA Library Quantification kit. Each immunoSEQ 96-well plate was sequenced on its own single-read 150-cycle Illumina NextSeq 550 flow cell. The original methods were these. Because only junctional sequences without quality scores were contained in the immunoSEQ output, filtering matching that applied to full-length reads could not be performed. Sequences were annotated with PyIR, a Python wrapper for IgBLAST v1.9, and V/J genes and CDR3 were assigned using IMGT germline references. Reads were filtered out if the reads had weak V/J assignments (E-value above 1e-6), no CDR3, stop codons, out-of-frame junctions, or ambiguous translated residues. V3J clonotypes were defined by identical inferred V gene, J gene, and CDR3 amino acid sequence. To compute the percentage overlap between repertoires, the number of shared unique clonotypes was divided by the size of the smaller repertoire. Richness of each repertoire was evaluated using RTK rarefaction, the Chao1 estimator, and Recon v2.1 estimates of unobserved clonotypes. Held by TCRdb, this immuneACCESS table contains in-frame sequences only and omits some clones. Under half of the omission traces to an unresolved V gene where checked; the cause of the rest is unknown. For V, J and clone size, that table is used; D and trimming come from the DNA. The sample data list about 470,000 clones, and more than 75% of these were observed just once. About 13% of the sample belongs to the ten largest clones.

For this clone: Its recognized antigen is unknown. No quality values exist for individual bases; no much larger clone is one base distant. Additional DNA sequences in this sample encode the identical CDR3.

Healthy HIV-negative adults with no recently reported acute infections or vaccinations were included as donors. All donors were Caucasian adults living in Nashville, Tennessee, USA. For unsorted samples, 84 million or so PBMCs were counted, and genomic DNA was extracted using the QIAamp DNA Blood Mini kit. Blood was obtained by leukapheresis, after which PBMCs were separated by Ficoll-Histopaque density gradient centrifugation and cryopreserved in liquid nitrogen vapor phase. The sample comprised PBMCs. The receptor comes from a middle-aged woman in good health. Some clones in this sample may be carry-over from other donors' samples. The rearrangement joined TRBV9 to TRBJ2-1; 9 bases in the junction line up with TRBD2. The DNA sequence is TGTGCCAGCAGCGTAGGGGGACTAGCCAATGAGCAGTTCTTC. This encodes CASSVGGLANEQFF.